This record covers a single T cell receptor beta chain. This sample was included in a study of control samples from healthy donors and cancer patients. The table came from immunoSEQ multiplex PCR; TCRdb's copy has only in-frame clones and leaves some out. The sample records over 80,000 clones, roughly 89% being singletons. The CDR3 is 12 amino acids. V dropped 3 bases and J dropped 1 base, with 1 base sitting between them. Germline V gene lookup returns CDR1 LGHDT and CDR2 YNNKEL (reference sequence). Specimen: blood. The sequence came from a man aged 25 to 40 in good health. V and J are TRBV3-1 (or the pseudogene TRBV3-2) and TRBJ1-5, with D unclear. The CDR3 nucleotides are TGTGCCAGCAGCCACAGCAATCAGCCCCAGCATTTT. Amino acid sequence: CASSHSNQPQHF.